This T cell receptor (beta chain) was identified during a study of T cells expressing NK-cell markers. The wider study: Among eight sequenced donors, seven carried HCMV seropositivity while one was seronegative. Study results and limitations: Certain NKG2C+ T cell clones were expanded, and their HCMV specificity remained unclear. Among four donors, these clonotypes also ranked first in the CD3+CD56-NKG2C+ fraction.

This CDR3 is 14 amino acids long. CDR1 is MNHEY and CDR2 is SVGEGT in the germline V gene. TCR beta cDNA was generated via 5'RACE template switching incorporating UMIs. TCRdb reprocessed the 5' RACE reads and reports one entry per CDR3 protein, with no DNA. Its table lists roughly 120,000 distinct CDR3 sequences. As to this clonotype: Its matching antigen is unknown.

This clonotype was obtained from a woman between 18 and 70 years old in good health. The chain employs TRBV6-2 or TRBV6-3 and TRBJ2-7; without DNA, the TCRdb call of TRBD1 cannot be checked. Sequenced input: blood T cells: a sorted CD56 or NKG2C T cell subset, CD4+ or CD8+ T cells, or bulk PBMC T cells (not recorded which). The CDR3: CASSYRDSAYEQYF.